A selection of T cell receptor beta chains follows, all from one sample in a study of PD-1 blockade in classical Hodgkin lymphoma. Profiling relied on immunoSEQ multiplex PCR, and the TCRdb table lists in-frame clones only, not all of them. This table holds 55,000 to 80,000 clones, about 91% found once. Sample: peripheral blood mononuclear cells (PBMCs), taken at baseline. The receptors stem from a human donor with classical Hodgkin lymphoma. CDR3s include the opening cysteine and the closing phenylalanine or tryptophan. A D gene is named only where the DNA matches it firmly. Size is omitted from some rows. Given values are once, few, many or a class for expanded clones.

clone size: NA
V gene: TRBV20-1
D gene: NA
J gene: TRBJ2-5
CDR3 DNA: TGCAGTGTAGTGCGGTCAGAGACCCAGTACTTC
CDR3 protein: CSVVRSETQYF

clone size: NA
V gene: TRBV18
D gene: NA
J gene: TRBJ2-7
CDR3 DNA: TGTGCCAGCTCACCACGACAGGAAGCTGAGGGCTACGAGCAGTACTTC
CDR3 protein: CASSPRQEAEGYEQYF

clone size: few
V gene: TRBV2
D gene: NA
J gene: TRBJ2-7
CDR3 DNA: TGTGCCAGCAGTTCCGGCCCCTTAGGGGAGCAGTACTTC
CDR3 protein: CASSSGPLGEQYF

clone size: NA
V gene: TRBV10-2
D gene: NA
J gene: TRBJ2-3
CDR3 DNA: TGCGCCAGCAGTGAGGGGGGGGCGACAGATACGCAGTATTTT
CDR3 protein: CASSEGGATDTQYF

clone size: NA
V gene: TRBV10-3
D gene: NA
J gene: TRBJ1-1
CDR3 DNA: TGTGCCAGCAGTAGACCCATGAACACTGAAGCTTTCTTT
CDR3 protein: CASSRPMNTEAFF

clone size: NA
V gene: TRBV27
D gene: TRBD1
J gene: TRBJ2-1
CDR3 DNA: TGTGCCAGCAGTTTATCCCAGACAGGGGGCCTCTACAATGAGCAGTTCTTC
CDR3 protein: CASSLSQTGGLYNEQFF

clone size: NA
V gene: TRBV5-8
D gene: NA
J gene: TRBJ1-1
CDR3 DNA: TGTGCCAGCATACCCTGGGGGGGCCACACTGAAGCTTTCTTT
CDR3 protein: CASIPWGGHTEAFF

clone size: NA
V gene: TRBV18
D gene: TRBD1
J gene: TRBJ1-1
CDR3 DNA: TGTGCCAGCTCACCATTCTCTACAGGGGGCGCAGACACTGAAGCTTTCTTT
CDR3 protein: CASSPFSTGGADTEAFF

clone size: NA
V gene: TRBV11-1
D gene: NA
J gene: TRBJ2-2
CDR3 DNA: TGTGCCAGCAGCCCGTGGGGGGGGCACACCGGGGAGCTGTTTTTT
CDR3 protein: CASSPWGGHTGELFF

clone size: NA
V gene: TRBV5-6
D gene: NA
J gene: TRBJ2-7
CDR3 DNA: TGTGCCAGCAGCTTTGAAGCGGGCACCTACGAGCAGTACTTC
CDR3 protein: CASSFEAGTYEQYF

clone size: NA
V gene: TRBV27
D gene: NA
J gene: TRBJ2-3
CDR3 DNA: TGTGCCAGCAGTTTTGGGGCAGGGGTCGGAGATACGCAGTATTTT
CDR3 protein: CASSFGAGVGDTQYF

clone size: NA
V gene: TRBV11-2
D gene: TRBD2
J gene: TRBJ2-2
CDR3 DNA: TGTGCCAGCAGCCGTAGCGGGGGGAACACCGGGGAGCTGTTTTTT
CDR3 protein: CASSRSGGNTGELFF

clone size: NA
V gene: TRBV11-2
D gene: TRBD1
J gene: TRBJ2-5
CDR3 DNA: TGTGCCAGCAGCTGGGACAGGCAAGAGACCCAGTACTTC
CDR3 protein: CASSWDRQETQYF

clone size: NA
V gene: TRBV15
D gene: NA
J gene: TRBJ1-4
CDR3 DNA: TGTGCCACCAGCAAGGGGGCAACTAATGAAAAACTGTTTTTT
CDR3 protein: CATSKGATNEKLFF

clone size: NA
V gene: TRBV2
D gene: NA
J gene: TRBJ1-2
CDR3 DNA: TGTGCCAGCAGTGAAGGGCAGGCAAACTATGGCTACACCTTC
CDR3 protein: CASSEGQANYGYTF

clone size: NA
V gene: TRBV19
D gene: TRBD1
J gene: TRBJ2-7
CDR3 DNA: TGTGCCAGTAGTAGGGACAGGGGGACATACGAGCAGTACTTC
CDR3 protein: CASSRDRGTYEQYF

clone size: NA
V gene: TRBV7-9
D gene: TRBD2
J gene: TRBJ2-1
CDR3 DNA: TGTGCCAGCAGCTTAGAAGCTAGCGGGGGGCTGTGGCAGTTCTTC
CDR3 protein: CASSLEASGGLWQFF

clone size: NA
V gene: TRBV4-2
D gene: NA
J gene: TRBJ2-3
CDR3 DNA: TGTGCCAGCAGCCTCGACAGGGCGGGGGATGCTAGCACAGATACGCAGTATTTT
CDR3 protein: CASSLDRAGDASTDTQYF

clone size: once
V gene: TRBV7-3
D gene: NA
J gene: TRBJ2-3
CDR3 DNA: TGTGCCAGCAGCTTAATTGCAGTTAGCACAGATACGCAGTATTTT
CDR3 protein: CASSLIAVSTDTQYF

clone size: NA
V gene: TRBV6-5
D gene: NA
J gene: TRBJ2-3
CDR3 DNA: TGTGCCAGCAGTCCCGGCTCCGGCACAGATACGCAGTATTTT
CDR3 protein: CASSPGSGTDTQYF

clone size: once
V gene: TRBV6-4
D gene: NA
J gene: TRBJ2-2
CDR3 DNA: TGTGCCAGCAGTCGGGGGGCGGTCACCGGGGAGCTGTTTTTT
CDR3 protein: CASSRGAVTGELFF

clone size: NA
V gene: TRBV9
D gene: TRBD1
J gene: TRBJ1-6
CDR3 DNA: TGTGCCAGCAGCGGGTCGGGACAGGGTGTGTCACCCCTCCACTTT
CDR3 protein: CASSGSGQGVSPLHF

clone size: NA
V gene: TRBV6-5
D gene: NA
J gene: TRBJ1-5
CDR3 DNA: TGTGCCAGCAGTTACTCGGCAGGGAGCAATCAGCCCCAGCATTTT
CDR3 protein: CASSYSAGSNQPQHF

clone size: NA
V gene: TRBV10-3
D gene: TRBD1
J gene: TRBJ1-6
CDR3 DNA: TGTGCCATCAGTGAGCGGGACAGGATTAGAGATTCACCCCTCCACTTT
CDR3 protein: CAISERDRIRDSPLHF